The T cell receptor beta chain described here comes from a study of blood T cell repertoires in COVID-19. Background on the study: COVID-19 samples from acute and convalescent phases originated in the United States, Italy and Spain. PBMCs, B-cell-depleted T cells, or T cells were the source of the cDNA or gDNA that made up the material.

There are 12 residues in the CDR3. V shed 0 bases and J shed 8 bases, with 10 bases lying between them. Germline CDR1 reads SQVTM; CDR2 reads ANQGSEA. In the study's own analysis: Counts of nucleated cells, estimated from reference gene primer amplification, were obtained. Clones were read by immunoSEQ multiplex PCR, and TCRdb kept only the in-frame ones, dropping some. The DNA was the basis for D and trimming; V, J and clone size are from that table. Seen here are around 700,000 clones, 85% to 90% observed once, and the top ten hold approximately 0.3%. The sequence was obtained from a woman aged 18-35 years with acute or convalescent COVID-19. Input material: peripheral blood. V is TRBV29-1 and J is TRBJ1-1; no clear D gene. CDR3 sequence: CSVEDLNPEAFF. The CDR3 bases are TGCAGCGTTGAAGATCTAAATCCGGAAGCTTTCTTT.